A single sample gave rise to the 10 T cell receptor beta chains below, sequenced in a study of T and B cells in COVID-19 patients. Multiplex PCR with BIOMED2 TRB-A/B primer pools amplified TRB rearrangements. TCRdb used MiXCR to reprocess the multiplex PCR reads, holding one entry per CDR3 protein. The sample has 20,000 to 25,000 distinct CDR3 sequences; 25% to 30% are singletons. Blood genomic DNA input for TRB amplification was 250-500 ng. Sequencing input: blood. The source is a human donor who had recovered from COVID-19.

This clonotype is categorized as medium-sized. This CDR3 is CATSRAPRETQYF. The CDR3 nucleotides read TGTGCCACCAGCAGAGCGCCCAGGGAGACGCAGTACTTC. The chain uses TRBV15 and TRBJ2-7, with D possibly being TRBD1 or TRBD2 (5 bases each). Trimming stripped 1 base from V and 9 bases from J, with 13 bases between. The CDR3 runs to 13 residues. Germline CDR1 LNHNV, CDR2 YYDKDF (reference sequence).

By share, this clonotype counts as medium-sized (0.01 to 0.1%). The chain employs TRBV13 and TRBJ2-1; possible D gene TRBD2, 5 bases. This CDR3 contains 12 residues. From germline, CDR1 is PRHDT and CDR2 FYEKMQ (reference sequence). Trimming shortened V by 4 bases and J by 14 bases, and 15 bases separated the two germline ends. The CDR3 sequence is CASSSPGSLEFF. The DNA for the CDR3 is TGTGCCAGCAGCTCTCCGGGATCATTGGAGTTCTTC.

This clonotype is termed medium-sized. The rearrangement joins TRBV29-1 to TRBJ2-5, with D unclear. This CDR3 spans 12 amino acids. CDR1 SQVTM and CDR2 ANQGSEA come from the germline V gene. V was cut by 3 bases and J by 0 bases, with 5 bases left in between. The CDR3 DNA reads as TGCAGCGTTGAGCTGTACCAAGAGACCCAGTACTTC. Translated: CSVELYQETQYF.

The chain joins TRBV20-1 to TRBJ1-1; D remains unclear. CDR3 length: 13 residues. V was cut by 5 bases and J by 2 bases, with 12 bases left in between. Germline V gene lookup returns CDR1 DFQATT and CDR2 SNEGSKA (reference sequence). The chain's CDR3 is CSAGREINTEAFF. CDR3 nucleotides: TGCAGTGCTGGGAGAGAAATCAACACTGAAGCTTTCTTT.

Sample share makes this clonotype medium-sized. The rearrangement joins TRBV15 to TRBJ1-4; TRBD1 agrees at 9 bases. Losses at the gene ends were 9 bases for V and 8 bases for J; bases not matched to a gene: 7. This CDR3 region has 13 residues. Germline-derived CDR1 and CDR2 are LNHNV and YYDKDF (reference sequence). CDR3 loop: CATRRTGEEKLFF. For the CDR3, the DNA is TGTGCCACGAGGAGGACAGGGGAAGAAAAACTGTTTTTT.

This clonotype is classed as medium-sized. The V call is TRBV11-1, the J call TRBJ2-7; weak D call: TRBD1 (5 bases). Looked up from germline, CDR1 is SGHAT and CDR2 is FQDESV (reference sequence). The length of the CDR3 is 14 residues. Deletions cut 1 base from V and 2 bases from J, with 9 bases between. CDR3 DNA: TGTGCCAGCAGCTTAGTAACAGGCGCCTACGAGCAGTACTTC. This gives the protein CASSLVTGAYEQYF.

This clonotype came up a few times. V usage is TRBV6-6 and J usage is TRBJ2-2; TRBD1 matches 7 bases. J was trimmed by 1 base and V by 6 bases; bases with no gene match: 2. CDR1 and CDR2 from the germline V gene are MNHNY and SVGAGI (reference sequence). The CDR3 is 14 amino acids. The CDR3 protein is CASRNRGNTGELFF. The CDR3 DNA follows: TGTGCCAGCAGAAACAGGGGGAACACCGGGGAGCTGTTTTTT.

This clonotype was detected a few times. The DNA of the CDR3 is TGTGCCAGCAGTCCCCCGGGACAGCTGCAAGAGACCCAGTACTTC. Residues: CASSPPGQLQETQYF. V is TRBV5-6 and J is TRBJ2-5; the match to TRBD1 covers 7 bases. Germline lookup yields CDR1 SGHDT and CDR2 YYEEEE. Trimming took 5 bases from V and 2 from J; bases not matched to a gene: 9. The CDR3 consists of 15 residues. Supplemented by reference TRBV5-6 and TRBJ2-5, the full variable domain reads DAGVTQSPTHLIKTRGQQVTLRCSPKSGHDTVSWYQQALGQGPQFIFQYYEEEERQRGNFPDRFSGHQFPNYSSELNVNALLLGDSALYLCASSPPGQLQETQYFGPGTRLLVL.

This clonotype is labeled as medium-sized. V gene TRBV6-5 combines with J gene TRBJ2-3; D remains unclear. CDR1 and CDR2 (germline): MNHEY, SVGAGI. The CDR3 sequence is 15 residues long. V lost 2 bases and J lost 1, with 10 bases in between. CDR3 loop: CASSYVSAGTDTQYF. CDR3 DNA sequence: TGTGCCAGCAGTTACGTAAGCGCGGGCACAGATACGCAGTATTTT.

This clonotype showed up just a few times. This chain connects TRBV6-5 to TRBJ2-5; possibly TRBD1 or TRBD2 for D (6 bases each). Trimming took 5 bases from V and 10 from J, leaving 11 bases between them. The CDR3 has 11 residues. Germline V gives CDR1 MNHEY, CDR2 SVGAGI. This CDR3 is CASSQRGRQYF. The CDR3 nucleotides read TGTGCCAGCAGTCAACGGGGGCGCCAGTACTTC.